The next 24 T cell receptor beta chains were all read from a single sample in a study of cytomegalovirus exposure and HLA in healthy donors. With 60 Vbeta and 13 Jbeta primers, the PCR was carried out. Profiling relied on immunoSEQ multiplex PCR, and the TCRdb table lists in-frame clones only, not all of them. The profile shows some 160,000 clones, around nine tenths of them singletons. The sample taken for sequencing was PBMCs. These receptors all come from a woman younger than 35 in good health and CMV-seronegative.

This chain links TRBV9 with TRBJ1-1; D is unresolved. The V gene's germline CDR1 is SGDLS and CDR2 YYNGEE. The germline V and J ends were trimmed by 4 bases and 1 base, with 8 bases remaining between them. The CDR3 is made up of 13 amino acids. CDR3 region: CASSMDWNTEAFF. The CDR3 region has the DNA TGTGCCAGCAGCATGGACTGGAACACTGAAGCTTTCTTT. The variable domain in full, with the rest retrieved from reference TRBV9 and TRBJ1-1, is DSGVTQTPKHLITATGQRVTLRCSPRSGDLSVYWYQQSLDQGLQFLIQYYNGEERAKGNILERFSAQQFPDLHSELNLSSLELGDSALYFCASSMDWNTEAFFGQGTRLTVV.

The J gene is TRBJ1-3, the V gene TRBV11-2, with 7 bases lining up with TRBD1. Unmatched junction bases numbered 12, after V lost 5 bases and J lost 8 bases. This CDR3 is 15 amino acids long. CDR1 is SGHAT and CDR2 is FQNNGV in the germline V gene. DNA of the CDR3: TGTGCCAGCAGCGTGGGACAGTTTAATTTGGACACCATATATTTT. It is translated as CASSVGQFNLDTIYF.

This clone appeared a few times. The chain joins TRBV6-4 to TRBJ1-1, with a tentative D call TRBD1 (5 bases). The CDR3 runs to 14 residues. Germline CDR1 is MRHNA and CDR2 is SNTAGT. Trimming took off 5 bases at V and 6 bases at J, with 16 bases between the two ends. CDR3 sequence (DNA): TGTGCCAGCAGTCAGCAGGGTGAAGGGGCTGAAGCTTTCTTT. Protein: CASSQQGEGAEAFF.

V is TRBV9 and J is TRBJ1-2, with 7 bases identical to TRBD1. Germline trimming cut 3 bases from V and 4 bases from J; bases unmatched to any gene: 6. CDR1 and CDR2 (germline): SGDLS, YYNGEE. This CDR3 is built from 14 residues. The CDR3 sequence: CASSASGTAYGYTF. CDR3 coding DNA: TGTGCCAGCAGCGCCTCCGGGACAGCCTATGGCTACACCTTC.

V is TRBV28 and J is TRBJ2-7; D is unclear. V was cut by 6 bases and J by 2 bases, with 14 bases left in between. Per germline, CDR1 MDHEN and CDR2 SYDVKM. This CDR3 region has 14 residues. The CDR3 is CASSKLTPTYEQYF. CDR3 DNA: TGTGCCAGCAGCAAGCTCACTCCAACCTACGAGCAGTACTTC.

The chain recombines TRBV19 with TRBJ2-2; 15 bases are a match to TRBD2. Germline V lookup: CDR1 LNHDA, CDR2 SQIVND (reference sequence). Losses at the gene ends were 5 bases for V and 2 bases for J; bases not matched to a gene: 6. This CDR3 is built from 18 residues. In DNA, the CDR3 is TGTGCCAGTAGTCCGGGACTAGCGGGAGGCCCTAACACCGGGGAGCTGTTTTTT. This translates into CASSPGLAGGPNTGELFF.

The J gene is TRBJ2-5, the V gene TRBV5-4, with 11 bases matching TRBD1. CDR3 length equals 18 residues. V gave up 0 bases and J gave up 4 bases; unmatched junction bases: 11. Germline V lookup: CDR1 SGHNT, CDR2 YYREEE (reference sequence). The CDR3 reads CASSLGPVLGQGGETQYF. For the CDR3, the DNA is TGTGCCAGCAGCTTGGGGCCGGTATTGGGACAGGGGGGAGAGACCCAGTACTTC.

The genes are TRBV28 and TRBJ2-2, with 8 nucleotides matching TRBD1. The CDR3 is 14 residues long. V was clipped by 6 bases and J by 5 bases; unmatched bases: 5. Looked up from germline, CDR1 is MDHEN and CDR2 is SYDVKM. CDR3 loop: CASRQGEGTGELFF. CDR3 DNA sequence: TGTGCCAGCAGACAGGGGGAAGGGACCGGGGAGCTGTTTTTT.

CDR3 nucleotide sequence: TGTGCCAGCTCACCGGCAGGGAGGTCAACTGGCTACACCTTC. It encodes CASSPAGRSTGYTF. This chain joins TRBV18 and TRBJ1-2, with a weak D call TRBD1 (5 bases). Germline V gives CDR1 KGHSH, CDR2 LQKENI. The CDR3 consists of 14 residues. V dropped 3 bases and J dropped 7 bases, with 15 bases sitting between them. The whole variable domain, remainder taken from reference TRBV18 and TRBJ1-2, is NAGVMQNPRHLVRRRGQEARLRCSPMKGHSHVYWYRQLPEEGLKFMVYLQKENIIDESGMPKERFSAEFPKEGPSILRIQQVVRGDSAAYFCASSPAGRSTGYTFGSGTRLTVV.

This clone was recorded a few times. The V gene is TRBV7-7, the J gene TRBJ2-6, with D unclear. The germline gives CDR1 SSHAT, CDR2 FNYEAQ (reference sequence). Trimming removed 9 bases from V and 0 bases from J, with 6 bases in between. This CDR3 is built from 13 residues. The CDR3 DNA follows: TGTGCCAGTGGAGACTCTGGGGCCAACGTCCTGACTTTC. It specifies CASGDSGANVLTF.

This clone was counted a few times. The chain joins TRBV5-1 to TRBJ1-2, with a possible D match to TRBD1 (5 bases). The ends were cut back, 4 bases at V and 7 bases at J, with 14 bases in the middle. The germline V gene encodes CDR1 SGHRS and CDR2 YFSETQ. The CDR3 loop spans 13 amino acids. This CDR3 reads CASSPAFGAGYTF. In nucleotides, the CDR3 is TGCGCCAGCAGCCCGGCTTTTGGGGCTGGCTACACCTTC.

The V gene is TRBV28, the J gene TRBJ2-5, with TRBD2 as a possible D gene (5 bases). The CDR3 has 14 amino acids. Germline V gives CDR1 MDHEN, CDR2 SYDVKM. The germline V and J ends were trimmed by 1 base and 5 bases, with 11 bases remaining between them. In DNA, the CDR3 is TGTGCCAGCAGTTTATCTCCTAGCTGGGAGACCCAGTACTTC. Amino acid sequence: CASSLSPSWETQYF.

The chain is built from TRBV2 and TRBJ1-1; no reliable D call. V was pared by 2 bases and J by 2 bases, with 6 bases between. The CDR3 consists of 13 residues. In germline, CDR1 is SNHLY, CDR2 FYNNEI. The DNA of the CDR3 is TGTGCCAGCAGTGAACGCGTCAACACTGAAGCTTTCTTT. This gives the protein CASSERVNTEAFF.

CDR3: CASSLGQRYEKLFF. For the CDR3, the DNA is TGCGCCAGCAGTTTAGGACAGCGCTATGAAAAACTGTTTTTT. The chain couples TRBV5-1 to TRBJ1-4, with D maybe TRBD1 (6 bases). The CDR3 is made up of 14 amino acids. V gave up 5 bases and J gave up 6 bases, with 14 bases separating them. Looked up from germline, CDR1 is SGHRS and CDR2 is YFSETQ.

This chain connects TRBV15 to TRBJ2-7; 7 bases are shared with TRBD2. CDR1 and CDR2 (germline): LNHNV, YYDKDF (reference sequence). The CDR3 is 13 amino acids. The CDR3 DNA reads TGTGCAACGGGACTAAGTAGCTCCTACGAGCAGTACTTC. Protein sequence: CATGLSSSYEQYF.

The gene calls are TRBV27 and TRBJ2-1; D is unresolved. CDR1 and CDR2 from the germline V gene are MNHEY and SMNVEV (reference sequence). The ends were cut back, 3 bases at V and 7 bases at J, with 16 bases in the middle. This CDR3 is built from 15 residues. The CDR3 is CASSFRSLLKNEQFF. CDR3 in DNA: TGTGCCAGCAGTTTTCGGTCCCTCTTAAAAAATGAGCAGTTCTTC.

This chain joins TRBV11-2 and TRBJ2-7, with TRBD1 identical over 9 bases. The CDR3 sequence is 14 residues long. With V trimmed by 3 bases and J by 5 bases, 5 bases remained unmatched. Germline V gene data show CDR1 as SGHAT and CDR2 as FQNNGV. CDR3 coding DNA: TGTGCCAGCAGCTTGGACAGGGGTTCCCACGAGCAGTACTTC. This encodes CASSLDRGSHEQYF.

The CDR3 DNA follows: TGCGCCAGCTCGCAACCGGGGACAGGGGACTATGGCTACACCTTC. Protein sequence: CASSQPGTGDYGYTF. This sequence joins TRBV5-1 and TRBJ1-2; 10 bases line up with TRBD1. Losses at the gene ends were 7 bases for V and 3 bases for J; bases not matched to a gene: 9. This CDR3 has 15 amino acids. Germline V gene sequence: CDR1 SGHRS, CDR2 YFSETQ.

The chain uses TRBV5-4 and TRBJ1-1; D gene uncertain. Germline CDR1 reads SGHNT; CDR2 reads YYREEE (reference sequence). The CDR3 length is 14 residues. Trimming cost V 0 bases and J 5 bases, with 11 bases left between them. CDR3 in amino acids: CASSLANGDTEAFF. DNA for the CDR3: TGTGCCAGCAGCTTGGCCAACGGAGATACTGAAGCTTTCTTT.

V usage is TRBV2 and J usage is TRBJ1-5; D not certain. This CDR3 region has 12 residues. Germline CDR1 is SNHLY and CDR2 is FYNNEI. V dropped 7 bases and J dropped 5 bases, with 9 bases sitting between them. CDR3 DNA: TGTGCCAGCAAAGAACAACATCAGCCCCAGCATTTT. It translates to CASKEQHQPQHF. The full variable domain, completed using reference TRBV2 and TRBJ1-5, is EPEVTQTPSHQVTQMGQEVILRCVPISNHLYFYWYRQILGQKVEFLVSFYNNEISEKSEIFDDQFSVERPDGSNFTLKIRSTKLEDSAMYFCASKEQHQPQHFGDGTRLSIL.

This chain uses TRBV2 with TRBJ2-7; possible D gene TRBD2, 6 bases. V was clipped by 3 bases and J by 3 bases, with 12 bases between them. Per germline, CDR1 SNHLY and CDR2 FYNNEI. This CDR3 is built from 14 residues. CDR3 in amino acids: CASSDGGRNYEQYF. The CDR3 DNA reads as TGTGCCAGCAGTGACGGGGGTAGGAACTACGAGCAGTACTTC.

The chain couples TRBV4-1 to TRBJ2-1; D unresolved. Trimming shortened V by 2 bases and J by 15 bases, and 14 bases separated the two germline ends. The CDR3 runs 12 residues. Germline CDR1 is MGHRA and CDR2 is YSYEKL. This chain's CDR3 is CASSQPHPGLFF. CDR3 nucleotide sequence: TGCGCCAGCAGCCAACCTCACCCGGGTCTGTTCTTC.

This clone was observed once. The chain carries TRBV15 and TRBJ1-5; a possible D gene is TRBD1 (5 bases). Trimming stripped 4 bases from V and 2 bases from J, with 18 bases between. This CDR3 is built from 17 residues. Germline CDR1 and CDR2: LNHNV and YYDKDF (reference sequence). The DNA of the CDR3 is TGTGCCACCAGCAAAAGACCGGGCAGGGTAGGCAATCAGCCCCAGCATTTT. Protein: CATSKRPGRVGNQPQHF.

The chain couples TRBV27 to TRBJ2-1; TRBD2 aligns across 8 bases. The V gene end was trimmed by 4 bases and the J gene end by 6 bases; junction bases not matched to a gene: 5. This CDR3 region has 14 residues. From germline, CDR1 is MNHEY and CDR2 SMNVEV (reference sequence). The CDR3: CASSWPGGRNEQFF. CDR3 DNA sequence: TGTGCCAGCAGTTGGCCGGGGGGGCGCAATGAGCAGTTCTTC.